This T cell receptor beta chain was retrieved from a study of esophageal squamous cell carcinoma under preoperative chemotherapy. General study points: Peripheral T cells showed a significant TCR diversity increase after chemotherapy, unlike tumor-infiltrating lymphocytes. After paclitaxel-nedaplatin, abundant clones were more likely to contract than amplify.

MiXCR, applied by TCRdb to the PCR reads, yields one record per CDR3 protein. The data show 34,000 or so distinct CDR3 sequences, 52% seen once. CDR3 length: 18 amino acids. The germline V gene has CDR1 SGHTA and CDR2 FQGNSA. Time point described: after preoperative PTX-NDP chemotherapy. For this clonotype: Its antigen is not identified.

The source of this sequence is a human donor with esophageal squamous cell carcinoma. The donor label of this sample is uncertain. This sample was taken from a patient given preoperative chemotherapy. The rearrangement links TRBV7-2 to TRBJ2-5; 8 bases are shared with TRBD2. The CDR3 here is CAGFLAGPGRRDQETQYF. CDR3 coding DNA: TGTGCGGGTTTTTTAGCGGGGCCCGGGCGCCGTGACCAAGAGACCCAGTACTTC.